This TCR beta chain was captured in a study of beta chain features in type 1 diabetes (dated by TCRdb to 2016 to 2019). Study-wide context: Patients and healthy donors did not differ in mean age, gender distribution, total cell number or subset yield. Naive and central memory subsets were obtained from all 30 or so donors, but regulatory and stem cell-like memory subsets were isolated from only 8 patients and about 8 healthy donors. The study compared the TCRB repertoires of sorted circulating CD4+ T cell subsets in recently diagnosed type 1 diabetes patients with those in matched healthy donors. A total of approximately 99,000,000 sorted cells were examined across all samples, and RNA yield correlated strongly with the number of cells per subset.

A single peripheral blood draw of 90 to 150 mL on average was collected from each donor into heparinised tubes. A BD FACSAria II was used to sort naive, central memory, regulatory and stem cell-like memory CD4+ T cells with a panel that included CD45RO, CCR7, CD25, CD127, CD95 and CD27. All sorted populations exceeded 95% purity. Right away, PBMCs were isolated by Lymphoprep density gradient centrifugation and were stained directly, with no culture step. To minimize batch effects, samples were stained and sorted in pairs, one healthy donor with one patient per experiment. As concerns this clone: There is no known antigen for this receptor. Base qualities are missing; no much larger clone stands one base away.

The investigation overall reported the following: At VDJ recombination sites, type 1 diabetes patients had fewer insertions and more deleted nucleotides, which implies abnormalities in thymic rearrangement. PCR may preferentially amplify shorter templates, but because patient and control samples were amplified and corrected together, any resulting skew would affect both groups equally. A moderate but significant shortening of TCRB CDR3 length was observed in type 1 diabetes patients in all four CD4+ subsets. Naive, central memory and regulatory TCRB repertoires appeared more similar among patients than among healthy donors. Because cDNA rather than genomic DNA was sequenced, highly expressing activated cells could have been over-represented, although no difference in activation and CD3 levels was found between groups. Only small numbers of individuals were included in the HLA sub-analyses, which left unresolved whether HLA type had any influence on TCRB rearrangement.

The High Capacity cDNA Reverse Transcription Kit was used to reverse transcribe all of the isolated RNA, meaning that expressed TCRB transcripts were what got sequenced. Naive, central memory and regulatory T cell samples underwent deep immunoSEQ sequencing, averaging roughly 3.5 million total reads per sample. Sorted cells were lysed in RLT buffer and RNA was extracted with DNase-treated RNeasy Micro or Mini kits, depending on cell number. To prevent cross-contamination, each cell subset was processed individually, whereas patient and healthy donor samples were processed jointly. Using the immunoSEQ multiplex PCR, TCRB sequences were amplified from cDNA into 87-bp fragments spanning the CDR3 region. Amplicons were sequenced on the Illumina HiSeq platform. The authors' pipeline ran thus. Synthetic template baselines were used to correct PCR bias computationally, reads within Hamming distance 2 were collapsed, and singletons that could not be merged were discarded. Reads were aligned against IMGT so that V, D and J genes, CDR3 length and insertions or deletions at six rearrangement sites could be assigned. Clonotype counts were normalized to sorted cell number within each subset before computing true diversity and Gini coefficients with the tcR R package. The overlap coefficient, calculated on TCRB nucleotide sequences, was used to measure repertoire sharing. Out-of-frame TCRB sequences from naive cells were analyzed as a proxy for the pre-selection repertoire. TCRdb's version of the immuneACCESS table is confined to in-frame rearrangements and falls short of the full clone set. An unresolved V gene accounts for under half of the shortfall where checked; the remainder is of unknown origin. V and J calls and clone size are those listed in that table; D and trimming were worked out from the DNA. The sample table contains 250,000 or so clones; only one count was recorded for around 21% of them. The leading ten clones occupy 0.028% of the sample.

Taken from cysteine to phenylalanine, the CDR3 has 14 residues. The CDR3 DNA has 42 bases and is translated from base 1. Here V drops 5 bases and J drops 5 bases, and the junction holds 6 bases not matched to any gene. The germline V gene supplies CDR1 MNHEY and CDR2 SVGAGI. This sequence originates from a woman aged 35 to 49 with type 1 diabetes. The chain links TRBV6-5 with TRBJ2-7; the junction holds 10 bases that match TRBD1. Sample: naive CD4+ T cells from blood. This specimen's cell subset or site label, per the study, means: true naive CD4+ T cells. The DNA sequence reads TGTGCCAGCAGTACCCGGGACAGGGGTCACGAGCAGTACTTC. Translated, it gives CASSTRDRGHEQYF.